The text below deals with one TCR beta chain. Original analysis: Amplifying reference gene primers gave estimates of nucleated cell counts. Only in-frame clones appear in the TCRdb table, and some are missing; sequencing was by immunoSEQ multiplex PCR. V, J and clone size are those of that table, while D and trimming were read from the DNA. The table has about 260,000 clones, 90% seen once. The V gene end was trimmed by 4 bases and the J gene end by 5 bases; junction bases not matched to a gene: 5. This CDR3 contains 14 residues. The germline gives CDR1 MNHEY, CDR2 SVGAGI. The sample comes from a study of blood T cell repertoires in COVID-19. Study as a whole: Acute and convalescent COVID-19 samples came from the United States, Italy and Spain. PBMCs, B-cell-depleted T cells, or T cells provided the cDNA or gDNA that made up the material.

This TCR was recovered from a middle-aged woman with acute or convalescent COVID-19. This chain joins TRBV6-5 and TRBJ2-1; 7 positions match TRBD2. What was sequenced was peripheral blood. CDR3 in amino acids: CASSFGLADNEQFF. DNA of the CDR3: TGTGCCAGCAGTTTTGGGCTAGCGGACAATGAGCAGTTCTTC.